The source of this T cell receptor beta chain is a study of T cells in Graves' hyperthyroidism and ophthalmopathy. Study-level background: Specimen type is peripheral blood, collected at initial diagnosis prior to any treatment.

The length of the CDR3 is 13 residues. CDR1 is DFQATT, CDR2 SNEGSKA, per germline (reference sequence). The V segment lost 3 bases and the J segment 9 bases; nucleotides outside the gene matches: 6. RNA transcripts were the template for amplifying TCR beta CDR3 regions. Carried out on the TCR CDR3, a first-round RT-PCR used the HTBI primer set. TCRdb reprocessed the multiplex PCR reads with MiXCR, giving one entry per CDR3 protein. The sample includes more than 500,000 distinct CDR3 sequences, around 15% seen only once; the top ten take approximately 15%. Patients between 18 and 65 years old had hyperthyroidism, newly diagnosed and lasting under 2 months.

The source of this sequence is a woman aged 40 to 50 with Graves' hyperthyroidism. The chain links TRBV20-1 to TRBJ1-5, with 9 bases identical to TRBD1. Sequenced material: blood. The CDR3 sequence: CSARDRGVGPQHF. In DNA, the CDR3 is TGCAGTGCTAGGGACAGGGGAGTGGGGCCCCAGCATTTT.